This T cell receptor beta chain was identified during a study of blood T cells in healthy people across ages. Germline-derived CDR1 and CDR2 are LGHNA and YSLEER. With V trimmed by 0 bases and J by 6 bases, 14 bases remained unmatched. The CDR3 contains 20 residues. With a J-beta primer mix and a sample-barcoded 5' primer, a second PCR ran 7 to 11 cycles. Researchers report that a template-switch adaptor with 12 random nucleotides tagged each cDNA molecule. From the 5' RACE reads, TCRdb called clonotypes with MiXCR, one entry per CDR3 protein. This sample has some 1,000,000 distinct CDR3 sequences, with around 25% found just once. It was ten milliliters of peripheral blood that were drawn from each donor. These sequences were also reported in another study, on T cells of mothers and their children.

The V and J genes are TRBV4-3 and TRBJ2-3; TRBD2 aligns across 14 bases. The specimen sequenced was blood. The sequence was obtained from a girl aged 2-15 years in good health. This CDR3 reads CASSQDLSLGLAGARDTQYF. For the CDR3, the DNA is TGCGCCAGCAGCCAAGATCTTAGTTTGGGACTAGCGGGGGCGCGGGATACGCAGTATTTT.